This T cell receptor (beta chain) was sequenced in a study of T cell responses to AZD1222 COVID-19 vaccine. Study-level results: Most donors were white British, females outnumbered males, and clonal diversity was possibly underestimated.

The table lists this clone with a count of one. Its cognate antigen is unknown. The V segment lost 9 bases and the J segment 4 bases; nucleotides outside the gene matches: 8. CDR3 length: 13 amino acids. In germline, CDR1 is SNHLY, CDR2 FYNNEI. Clones were sequenced by immunoSEQ multiplex PCR, and TCRdb holds only the in-frame ones, with some missing. The sample yields some 150,000 clones, 85% to 90% seen once. The receptor was isolated from an adult who received the AZD1222 COVID-19 vaccine. The rearrangement joins TRBV2 to TRBJ2-7; 8 nucleotides align to TRBD1. Sample: peripheral blood, taken 28 days after the second AZD1222 dose. CDR3 in DNA: TGTGCCAGGTCACAGGGGGTAAGGTACGAGCAGTACTTC. As protein: CARSQGVRYEQYF.